The 8 T cell receptor beta chains below all came from one sample that was sequenced in a study of cytomegalovirus exposure and HLA in healthy donors. PCR was performed using 60 Vbeta and 13 Jbeta primers. Data came from immunoSEQ multiplex PCR; TCRdb stores just in-frame clones and leaves some out. Here the sample spans roughly 100,000 clones, around 77% being singletons. Sequenced: PBMCs. Receptor source: a male donor in good health and CMV-seropositive.

This chain connects TRBV5-1 to TRBJ2-2; 9 nucleotides align to TRBD1. V trimming: 8 bases; J trimming: 6 bases; junction bases outside the gene matches: 8. The CDR3 loop spans 14 amino acids. Germline CDR1 and CDR2: SGHRS and YFSETQ. CDR3 coding DNA: TGCGCCAGTGGGGGACAGGGAAGATCCGGGGAGCTGTTTTTT. Residues: CASGGQGRSGELFF.

This chain joins TRBV27 and TRBJ2-5; the D gene is possibly TRBD2 (5 bases). The CDR3 is made up of 13 amino acids. Trimming pared 5 bases from V and 4 bases from J, leaving 11 bases between. Germline V CDR1 and CDR2: MNHEY, SMNVEV (reference sequence). The CDR3 loop is CASSLLLGETQYF. DNA for the CDR3: TGTGCCAGCAGTCTACTACTAGGAGAGACCCAGTACTTC.

J is TRBJ1-2 and V is TRBV2; 7 bases are a match to TRBD1. Trimming at V came to 3 bases and at J to 4 bases, leaving 2 bases not matched to a gene. The CDR3 runs to 13 residues. Germline V CDR1 and CDR2: SNHLY, FYNNEI. CDR3 coding DNA: TGTGCCAGCAGTGAGACAGGGCGCTATGGCTACACCTTC. It is translated as CASSETGRYGYTF.

In this sample, this clone turned up once. The chain employs TRBV19 and TRBJ2-7; TRBD2 aligns across 11 bases. This CDR3 is 17 amino acids long. J was trimmed by 2 bases and V by 1 base; bases with no gene match: 7. From germline, CDR1 is LNHDA and CDR2 SQIVND (reference sequence). This chain's CDR3 is CASSIGGGTSGTYEQYF. For the CDR3, the DNA is TGTGCCAGTAGTATAGGCGGCGGGACTAGCGGTACCTACGAGCAGTACTTC.

V usage is TRBV19 and J usage is TRBJ1-1; perhaps TRBD1 as D (5 bases). CDR3 length equals 15 residues. Trimming removed 6 bases at V and 3 bases at J, with 17 bases between. CDR1 and CDR2 (germline): LNHDA, SQIVND (reference sequence). The CDR3 protein is CASRSNRRRDTEAFF. The CDR3 nucleotides read TGTGCCAGTAGAAGTAACAGGCGTAGGGACACTGAAGCTTTCTTT.

This sequence joins TRBV7-6 and TRBJ2-2; D not certain. Looked up from germline, CDR1 is SGHVS and CDR2 is FNYEAQ. The CDR3 length is 13 residues. Trimming removed 5 bases from V and 7 bases from J, with 11 bases in between. CDR3 sequence: CASSTTRHGELFF. The CDR3 nucleotides are TGTGCCAGCAGCACGACACGTCACGGGGAGCTGTTTTTT.

V usage is TRBV29-1 and J usage is TRBJ2-5; 8 bases fit TRBD2. Judging by the DNA end, TRBJ2-7 fits better; the J call may be wrong. Per germline, CDR1 SQVTM and CDR2 ANQGSEA. The CDR3 totals 14 residues. CDR3 bases: TGCAGCGTTGCCAAAAGCGGGAGCTCCTACGAGCAGTACTTC. Amino acid sequence: CSVAKSGSSYEQYF.

The chain links TRBV18 to TRBJ1-3, with 7 bases lining up with TRBD1. From germline, CDR1 is KGHSH and CDR2 LQKENI. Germline trimming cut 3 bases from V and 0 bases from J; bases unmatched to any gene: 8. There are 17 residues in the CDR3. The CDR3 bases are TGTGCCAGCTCACCCCGACAGGGTGCAAGCTCTGGAAACACCATATATTTT. Translating gives CASSPRQGASSGNTIYF.